This T cell receptor (beta chain) derives from a study of T cell responses to AZD1222 COVID-19 vaccine. Germline loops: CDR1 SGHTA, CDR2 FQGTGA. The CDR3 loop spans 14 amino acids. With V trimmed by 2 bases and J by 6 bases, 5 bases remained unmatched. The repertoire was sequenced with immunoSEQ multiplex PCR; TCRdb's copy has only in-frame clones and lacks some. Here the sample spans about 79,000 clones, about 90% being singletons. The chain has TRBV7-3 and TRBJ2-3; 7 nucleotides align to TRBD2. The receptor was isolated from an adult in good health. The sequenced sample was peripheral blood, obtained on day 0 of MenACWY control vaccination. This CDR3 is CASSLYAGADTQYF. CDR3 coding DNA: TGTGCCAGCAGCTTATATGCGGGAGCGGATACGCAGTATTTT.